One and the same sample provided the 14 T cell receptor beta chains below, sequenced in a study of T cells in Graves' hyperthyroidism and ophthalmopathy. TCR beta CDR3 regions were amplified from RNA transcripts. Carried out on the TCR CDR3, a first-round RT-PCR used the HTBI primer set. One entry per CDR3 protein results from TCRdb running MiXCR on the multiplex PCR reads. There are 300,000 to 400,000 distinct CDR3 sequences in the sample; under 25% occur only once, and around 48% lies in the top ten. Source material: blood. Source of these receptors: a woman in her forties or fifties with Graves' hyperthyroidism.

The V call is TRBV4-1, the J call TRBJ1-5, with no clear D. V lost 1 base and J lost 5, with 15 bases in between. CDR3 length equals 16 residues. CDR1 and CDR2 from the germline V gene are MGHRA and YSYEKL. The CDR3 loop is CASSQGGPFGYQPQHF. The CDR3 DNA follows: TGCGCCAGCAGCCAAGGCGGGCCATTTGGTTATCAGCCCCAGCATTTT.

This clonotype was counted at least ten times. V gene TRBV6-5 combines with J gene TRBJ2-7; maybe TRBD2 (6 bases). CDR1 is MNHEY and CDR2 is SVGAGI in the germline V gene. This CDR3 has 17 residues. The V end lost 1 base, the J end lost 2 bases, and 18 bases lay between the germline ends. The CDR3 here is CASSYWQVAGPPYEQYF. Here the CDR3 DNA reads TGTGCCAGCAGTTACTGGCAAGTGGCGGGGCCACCCTACGAGCAGTACTTC.

The chain recombines TRBV7-3 with TRBJ1-4; D is possibly TRBD1 (5 bases). The V gene lost 5 bases and the J gene lost 0 bases, with 16 bases spanning the gap. The CDR3 runs 17 residues. The germline V gene has CDR1 SGHTA and CDR2 FQGTGA. This CDR3 reads CASSRKTGQATNEKLFF. The CDR3 coding sequence is TGTGCCAGCAGCCGAAAGACCGGACAAGCAACTAATGAAAAACTGTTTTTT.

This clonotype was picked up many times. This chain joins TRBV28 and TRBJ1-2, with a possible D match to TRBD1 (6 bases). This CDR3 is 14 amino acids long. Deletions cut 6 bases from V and 2 bases from J, with 13 bases between. Germline CDR1 is MDHEN and CDR2 is SYDVKM. The CDR3 reads CASRTGHKNYGYTF. In DNA, the CDR3 is TGTGCCAGCAGAACGGGACACAAAAACTATGGCTACACCTTC.

This clonotype was seen at least ten times. V is TRBV27 and J is TRBJ1-2; 9 bases match TRBD1. Germline CDR1 is MNHEY and CDR2 is SMNVEV (reference sequence). The CDR3 is 15 residues long. The J segment lost 8 bases and the V segment lost 6 bases, leaving 13 bases of the junction unmatched. The CDR3 spells CASSAPGQGLRGYTF. DNA for the CDR3: TGTGCCAGCAGCGCGCCGGGACAGGGACTAAGGGGCTACACCTTC.

This clonotype was detected a few times. The chain links TRBV12-3 or TRBV12-4 to TRBJ2-3; tentatively, D is TRBD1 or TRBD2 (5 bases each). The CDR3 loop spans 15 amino acids. The ends were cut back, 2 bases at V and 4 bases at J, with 13 bases in the middle. The CDR3 DNA is TGTGCCAGCAGTTTAACCAGGGAGCTTTCAGATACGCAGTATTTT. Its translation is CASSLTRELSDTQYF.

In this sample, this clonotype turned up many times. This rearrangement joins TRBV28 to TRBJ1-2; D perhaps matches TRBD1 (5 bases). This CDR3 has 14 residues. Germline assignment: CDR1 MDHEN and CDR2 SYDVKM. V was pared by 2 bases and J by 8 bases, with 15 bases between. CDR3 sequence: CASSLRGSGGGYTF. The CDR3 nucleotides are TGTGCCAGCAGTTTAAGGGGCTCGGGAGGGGGCTACACCTTC.

This clonotype was recorded many times. This chain joins TRBV12-3 or TRBV12-4 and TRBJ2-7; D is undetermined. This CDR3 spans 13 amino acids. V lost 2 bases and J 0 bases, leaving 5 bases between the germline ends. The CDR3 nucleotides read TGTGCCAGCAGTTTAATCAACTCCTACGAGCAGTACTTC. This translates into CASSLINSYEQYF.

This clonotype has more than one count but fewer than ten. The chain couples TRBV5-1 to TRBJ2-4; 7 bases align to TRBD1. CDR3 length equals 15 residues. V trimming: 4 bases; J trimming: 3 bases; junction bases outside the gene matches: 7. CDR1 and CDR2 from the germline V gene are SGHRS and YFSETQ. The CDR3 coding sequence is TGCGCCAGCAGCCCGCGACAGGGCGACAAAAACATTCAGTACTTC. Protein: CASSPRQGDKNIQYF.

The rearrangement links TRBV28 to TRBJ1-1; TRBD1 is a possible D gene (5 bases). The germline V gene encodes CDR1 MDHEN and CDR2 SYDVKM. The CDR3 covers 12 residues. V was cut by 3 bases and J by 8 bases, with 10 bases left in between. The CDR3 DNA sequence: TGTGCCAGCAGTTTGGGGCCTCGAGAAGCTTTCTTT. This translates into CASSLGPREAFF.

This clonotype was counted at least ten times. This chain connects TRBV27 to TRBJ2-7, with 7 bases fitting TRBD1. CDR1 MNHEY and CDR2 SMNVEV come from the germline V gene (reference sequence). V gave up 5 bases and J gave up 2 bases; unmatched junction bases: 9. CDR3 size: 15 residues. This CDR3 reads CASSPRTGPTYEQYF. DNA of the CDR3: TGTGCCAGCAGTCCAAGGACAGGTCCAACCTACGAGCAGTACTTC.

This clonotype was detected a few times. This chain joins TRBV6-1 and TRBJ2-7, with D hard to call. Germline values: CDR1 MNHNS, CDR2 SASEGT. Deletions cut 6 bases from V and 4 bases from J, with 10 bases between. This CDR3 contains 12 residues. CDR3 DNA: TGTGCCAGCAGGAACGAGTTTTACGAGCAGTACTTC. It specifies CASRNEFYEQYF.

The chain links TRBV28 to TRBJ2-7; possibly TRBD2 for D (6 bases). Germline CDR1 reads MDHEN; CDR2 reads SYDVKM. The V and J ends lost 8 bases and 6 bases respectively, with 23 bases between them. The CDR3 contains 15 residues. The DNA for the CDR3 is TGTGCCAGCTGCGGGGCCGGGAAGCTCGACGGCGAGCAGTACTTC. It translates to CASCGAGKLDGEQYF.

This sequence joins TRBV10-1 and TRBJ1-1; D gene uncertain. Per germline, CDR1 WNHNN and CDR2 SYGVQD (reference sequence). The V end was cut by 10 bases, the J end by 6 bases, with 12 bases between. The CDR3 is made up of 11 amino acids. The CDR3: CATKAPPEAFF. The CDR3, as DNA: TGCGCCACAAAAGCCCCCCCTGAAGCTTTCTTT.